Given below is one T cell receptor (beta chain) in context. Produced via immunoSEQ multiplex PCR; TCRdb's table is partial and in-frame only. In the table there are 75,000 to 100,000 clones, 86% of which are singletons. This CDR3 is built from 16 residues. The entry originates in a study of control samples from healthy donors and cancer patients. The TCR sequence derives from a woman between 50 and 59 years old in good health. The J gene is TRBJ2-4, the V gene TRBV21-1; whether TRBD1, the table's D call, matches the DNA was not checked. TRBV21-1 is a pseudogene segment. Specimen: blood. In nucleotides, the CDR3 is TGTGCCAGCAGCGCGGACAGCTGGATAGCCAAAAACATTCAGTACTTC. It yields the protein CASSADSWIAKNIQYF.